The T cell receptor beta chain under discussion was sequenced for a study of molecular identifiers for immune sequencing clone quantification. TCRdb passed the PCR reads through MiXCR, listing each CDR3 protein once. Of 550,000 to 750,000 distinct CDR3 sequences in the sample, about 20% were seen once. The CDR3 consists of 12 residues. The germline V gene encodes CDR1 LNHDA and CDR2 SQIVND (reference sequence). This clonotype was observed a few times. The junction departs from germline at one end; a sequencing error may be responsible. The clonotype was recovered from a human donor in good health. Some libraries in this study had Jurkat cell RNA spiked in. The rearrangement joins TRBV19 to TRBJ2-7; 8 nucleotides line up with TRBD2. The sample consisted of naive CD8+ T cells from blood, with Jurkat cell RNA spiked in. As for subset: FACS-sorted CD8+CD4-CCR7+CD45RA+ naive T cells. The CDR3 bases are TGTGCCTGTAGCGGGGACCCCTACGAGCAGTACTTC. Its translation is CACSGDPYEQYF. Looking up the rest from reference TRBV19 and TRBJ2-7 gives the full variable domain: DGGITQSPKYLFRKEGQNVTLSCEQNLNHDAMYWYRQDPGQGLRLIYYSQIVNDFQKGDIAEGYSVSREKKESFPLTVTSAQKNPTAFYLCACSGDPYEQYFGPGTRLTVT.